This T cell receptor (beta chain) was recorded in a study of shared clonotypes between healthy human individuals. Regarding the study as a whole: Despite large depth, rarefaction showed incomplete sorted-subset sequencing. Only blood was sampled; tissue repertoires likely differ.

From germline, CDR1 is SNHLY and CDR2 FYNNEI. Trimming shortened V by 1 base and J by 6 bases, and 12 bases separated the two germline ends. The CDR3 is 14 residues long. With respect to this clone: As yet, its antigen is unknown.

Measured with immunoSEQ multiplex PCR; TCRdb has only the in-frame clones, and not every one. Of approximately 720,000 clones in the sample, around 72% were seen once. V and J are TRBV2 and TRBJ1-1; D is ambiguous. The source of this sequence is a woman in her thirties in good health. The sequenced material came from memory CD4+ T cells sorted from blood. The subset here: CD45RA-negative fraction. The CDR3 nucleotides are TGTGCCAGCAGTGAAGTGTGGACGTCAGCTGAAGCTTTCTTT. Amino acids: CASSEVWTSAEAFF.